This entry is about one TCR beta chain. This CDR3 is built from 14 residues. Trimming removed 8 bases from V and 1 base from J, with 14 bases in between. From germline, CDR1 is SNHLY and CDR2 FYNNEI. This specimen belongs to a study of shared clonotypes between healthy human individuals. Only in-frame clones appear in the TCRdb table, and some are missing; sequencing was by immunoSEQ multiplex PCR. The sample has approximately 2.5 million clones; around 94% are singletons. The TCR sequence derives from a man aged 18 to 35 in good health. Sequencing was carried out using naive CD4+ T cells sorted from blood. The subset is: CD45RA+ positively selected. The chain recombines TRBV2 with TRBJ2-5; no definite D call. The CDR3 loop is CASQQLTTQETQYF. Here the CDR3 DNA reads TGTGCCAGCCAACAGCTAACAACCCAAGAGACCCAGTACTTC.